Listed below are T cell receptor beta chains from one sample, sequenced in a study of blood T cell repertoires in COVID-19. Using immunoSEQ multiplex PCR, the repertoire was profiled, and TCRdb retains in-frame clones only, with some absent. The table shows fewer than 400,000 clones, with roughly 90% occurring only once. Sequenced: peripheral blood. The source of these receptors is a woman aged 25-40 years with COVID-19, enrolled during active disease. Each CDR3 is given with its conserved first and last residue. Fields, in order: clone size, V gene, J gene, D gene, CDR3 DNA, CDR3 protein. A D gene is named only where the DNA matches it firmly. Some rows mark clone size as missing; the rest say once, few, many or name a class of expanded clone.

size: -
V: TRBV5-5
J: TRBJ2-2
D: TRBD1
DNA: TGTGCCAGCAGCTTACAGGGGGACTTTCCCGGGGAGCTGTTTTTT
CDR3: CASSLQGDFPGELFF

size: -
V: TRBV7-2
J: TRBJ2-7
D: -
DNA: TGTGCCAGCAGCCTCGACCGGGACTCCTACGAGCAGTACTTC
CDR3: CASSLDRDSYEQYF

size: once
V: TRBV27
J: TRBJ1-4
D: -
DNA: TGTGCCAGCAGTTTAAAACCAGCGACAGAACCCCATGAAAAACTGTTTTTT
CDR3: CASSLKPATEPHEKLFF

size: few
V: TRBV19
J: TRBJ1-5
D: TRBD1
DNA: TGTGCCAGTAGTACCTACGAGGGGGCCGAAGGTCAGCCCCAGCATTTT
CDR3: CASSTYEGAEGQPQHF

size: -
V: TRBV5-5
J: TRBJ1-5
D: TRBD1
DNA: TGTGCCAGCAGCTTGGCCGGGACAGGGTATCAGCCCCAGCATTTT
CDR3: CASSLAGTGYQPQHF

size: -
V: TRBV19
J: TRBJ2-5
D: TRBD1
DNA: TGTGCCAGTGGCGAGACAGGGGGAGAGACCCAGTACTTC
CDR3: CASGETGGETQYF

size: -
V: TRBV28
J: TRBJ1-6
D: -
DNA: TGTGCCAGCAGTTTACAGGATAATAATTCACCCCTCCACTTT
CDR3: CASSLQDNNSPLHF

size: once
V: TRBV19
J: TRBJ1-3
D: -
DNA: TGTGCCAGTAGTACCCCAGGGGAGTTTGGTGACACCATATATTTT
CDR3: CASSTPGEFGDTIYF

size: -
V: TRBV4-2
J: TRBJ1-1
D: TRBD1
DNA: TGTGCCAGCAGCCAAGTGGGGACAGTAGGAAAAGCTTTCTTT
CDR3: CASSQVGTVGKAFF

size: once
V: TRBV3-1/TRBV3-2
J: TRBJ2-3
D: TRBD2
DNA: TGTGCCAGCAGTTCGGGTCGACTAGCGGAACACACAGATACGCAGTATTTT
CDR3: CASSSGRLAEHTDTQYF

size: -
V: TRBV2
J: TRBJ1-2
D: TRBD1
DNA: TGTGCCAGCAGCGACAGGGTCTACTATGGCTACACCTTC
CDR3: CASSDRVYYGYTF

size: -
V: TRBV30
J: TRBJ1-2
D: TRBD1
DNA: TGTGCCTGGAGTGTAGACAGGGGTGACTATGGCTACACCTTC
CDR3: CAWSVDRGDYGYTF

size: -
V: TRBV11-1
J: TRBJ2-7
D: TRBD1
DNA: TGTGCCAGCAGCAAAGGACAGGGAAAATCCTACGAGCAGTACTTC
CDR3: CASSKGQGKSYEQYF